A selection of T cell receptor beta chains follows, all from one sample in a study of T cells in Graves' hyperthyroidism and ophthalmopathy. TCRdb independently ran MiXCR on the multiplex PCR reads; one entry per CDR3 protein. The data show 700,000 to 850,000 distinct CDR3 sequences, about 35% seen once. The source material was blood. The receptors here all came from a woman aged 40 to 50 with Graves' hyperthyroidism. CDR3s leave out the opening cysteine and the closing phenylalanine or tryptophan. Fields, in order: J gene, clone size, V gene, CDR3 protein. For some rows the clone size is stated as once, few or many, or as a class when expanded; others skip it.

>TRBJ1-2|many|TRBV7-9
ASSFQGVNYGYT
>TRBJ2-6|-|TRBV7-2
ASSVVDRWISGANVLT
>TRBJ2-2|-|TRBV10-3
AITDTGELF
>TRBJ1-6|-|TRBV9
ASSVDSGAYNSPLH
>TRBJ2-6|many|TRBV29-1
SVGTTRSGANVLT
>TRBJ2-7|-|TRBV6-6
ASSHGPRGASYEQY
>TRBJ1-3|-|TRBV6-6
ASSSGAGSSGNTIY
>TRBJ1-5|many|TRBV7-2
ASSPWPDRGDQPQH
>TRBJ1-5|-|TRBV11-2
ASSLTGGGDQPQH
>TRBJ1-1|-|TRBV20-1
SARETGHTGTEAF
>TRBJ1-2|-|TRBV27
ASSLTGADGYT
>TRBJ2-3|-|TRBV7-3
ASSLRPRLAGEGADTQY
>TRBJ1-2|many|TRBV25-1
ASPDRANYGYT
>TRBJ1-5|-|TRBV10-3
AISEKVDRDSQPQH
>TRBJ2-5|-|TRBV7-9
ASSLYRESRETQY
>TRBJ2-7|-|TRBV11-2
ASSFGTGVVQY
>TRBJ2-7|many|TRBV20-1
SAISGTLYEQY
>TRBJ1-1|-|TRBV10-1
ASRTGTGRANTEAF
>TRBJ1-1|-|TRBV29-1
SVGEWTARTNTEAF
>TRBJ2-1|-|TRBV24-1
ATSEAGTSGRVEQF
>TRBJ1-1|many|TRBV9
ASSVGPSNPYTEAF
>TRBJ1-1|many|TRBV7-8
ASSLRTGMGGTEAF
>TRBJ1-6|many|TRBV9
ASSGGGGNSPLH
>TRBJ1-5|-|TRBV6-5
ASSDDRGMVHQPQH
>TRBJ1-1|few|TRBV5-1
ASSAGETEAF
>TRBJ2-7|-|TRBV11-2
ASSSGTSGRASYEQY
>TRBJ2-5|-|TRBV12-5
ASGFAGSQETQY
>TRBJ2-7|-|TRBV10-3
AISDKDRGTYEQY
>TRBJ2-7|many|TRBV5-6
ASSLRSEQY
>TRBJ2-2|few|TRBV7-2
ASCKDRVNTGELF
>TRBJ2-3|-|TRBV7-9
ASSLGQGGLTDTQY
>TRBJ1-3|few|TRBV7-2
ASSAGQGGTGNTIY
>TRBJ2-7|-|TRBV12-3/TRBV12-4
ASRQSDSYEQY
>TRBJ1-2|many|TRBV11-2
ASSRGLPNYGYT
>TRBJ1-5|few|TRBV7-8
ASSPRTTGDQPQH
>TRBJ1-5|-|TRBV19
ASSRVDSNQPQH
>TRBJ1-2|-|TRBV7-9
ASSLRGGPDRYGYT
>TRBJ1-1|-|TRBV7-6
ASSLKRSTEAF
>TRBJ2-7|-|TRBV12-3/TRBV12-4
ASRLAGGTYEQY
>TRBJ2-7|many|TRBV5-4
ASSPPGLYEQY
>TRBJ1-1|few|TRBV12-3/TRBV12-4
ASSRYRGMNTEAF
>TRBJ1-1|-|TRBV19
ASSIVPSGVNTEAF
>TRBJ1-2|few|TRBV6-2/TRBV6-3
ASSMRTGPRIIGYT
>TRBJ1-6|-|TRBV2
ASSPDSGSYNSPLH
>TRBJ2-2|many|TRBV25-1
ASSDGVRGLNGELF
>TRBJ2-7|-|TRBV9
ASFQAGGPGEQY
>TRBJ2-7|many|TRBV5-6
ASSLERSYEQY